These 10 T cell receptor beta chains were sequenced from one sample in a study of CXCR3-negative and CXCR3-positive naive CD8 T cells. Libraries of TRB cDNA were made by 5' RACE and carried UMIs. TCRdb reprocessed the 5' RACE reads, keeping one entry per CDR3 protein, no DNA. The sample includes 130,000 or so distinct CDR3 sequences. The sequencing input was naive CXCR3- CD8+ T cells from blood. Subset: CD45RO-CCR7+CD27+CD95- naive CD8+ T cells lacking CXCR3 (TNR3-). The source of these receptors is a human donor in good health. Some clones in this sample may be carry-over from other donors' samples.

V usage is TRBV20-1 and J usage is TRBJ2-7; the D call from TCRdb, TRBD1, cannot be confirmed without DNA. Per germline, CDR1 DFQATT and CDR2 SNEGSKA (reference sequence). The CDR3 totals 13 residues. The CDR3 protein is CSVGGDRDYEQYF.

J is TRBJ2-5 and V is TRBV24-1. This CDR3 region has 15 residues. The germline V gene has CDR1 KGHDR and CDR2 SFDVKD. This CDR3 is CATSDYASVGETQYF.

CDR3 loop: CASSSPNDAVGMSSYNEQFF. This chain connects TRBV5-1 to TRBJ2-1; TCRdb lists TRBD1, though no DNA is available to test this call. Looked up from germline, CDR1 is SGHRS and CDR2 is YFSETQ. The CDR3 loop spans 20 amino acids.

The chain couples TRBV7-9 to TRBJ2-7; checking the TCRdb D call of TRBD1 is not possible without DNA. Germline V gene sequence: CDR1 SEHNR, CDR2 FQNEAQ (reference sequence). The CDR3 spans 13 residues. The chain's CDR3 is CASREGAAGEQYF.

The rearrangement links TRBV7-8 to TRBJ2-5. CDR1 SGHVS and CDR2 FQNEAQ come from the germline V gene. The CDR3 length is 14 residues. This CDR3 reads CASTPWERRETQYF.

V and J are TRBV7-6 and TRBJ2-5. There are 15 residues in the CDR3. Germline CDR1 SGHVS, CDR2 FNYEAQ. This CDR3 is CASSLVFLDGETQYF.

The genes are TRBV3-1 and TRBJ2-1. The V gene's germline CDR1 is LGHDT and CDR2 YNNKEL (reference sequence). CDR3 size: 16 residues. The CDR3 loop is CASSQNRWTSYNEQFF.

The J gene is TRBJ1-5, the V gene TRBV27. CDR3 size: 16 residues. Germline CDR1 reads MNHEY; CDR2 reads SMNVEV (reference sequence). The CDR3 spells CASSPMTGLGNQPQHF.

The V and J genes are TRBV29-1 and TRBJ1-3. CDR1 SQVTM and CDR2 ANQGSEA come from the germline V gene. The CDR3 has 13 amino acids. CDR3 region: CSVEDRPLGSIYF.

CDR3 amino acids: CASSFLVRGDNEQFF. The chain links TRBV7-9 to TRBJ2-1; without DNA, the TCRdb call of TRBD1 cannot be checked. Germline V gives CDR1 SEHNR, CDR2 FQNEAQ (reference sequence). The CDR3 sequence is 15 residues long.